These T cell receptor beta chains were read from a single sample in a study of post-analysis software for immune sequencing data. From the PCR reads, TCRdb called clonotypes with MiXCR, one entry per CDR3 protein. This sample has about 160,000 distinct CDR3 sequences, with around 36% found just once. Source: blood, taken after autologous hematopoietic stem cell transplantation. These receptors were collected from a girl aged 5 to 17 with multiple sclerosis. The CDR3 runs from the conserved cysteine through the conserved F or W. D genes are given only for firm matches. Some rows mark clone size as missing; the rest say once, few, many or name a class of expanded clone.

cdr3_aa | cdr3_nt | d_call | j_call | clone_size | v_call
CASSLGGSRYNEQFF | TGTGCCAGCAGTTTAGGCGGGAGCCGGTACAATGAGCAGTTCTTC | TRBD2 | TRBJ2-1 | few | TRBV27
CASSLRGASYNEQFF | TGCGCCAGCAGCTTACGGGGGGCTTCCTACAATGAGCAGTTCTTC | . | TRBJ2-1 | . | TRBV7-9
CASSEDYFGTDGYTF | TGCGCCAGCAGCGAGGACTACTTCGGGACGGATGGCTACACCTTC | . | TRBJ1-2 | few | TRBV4-3
CASSGDTFSNSPLHF | TGTGCCAGCAGCGGGGATACGTTCAGTAATTCACCCCTCCACTTT | . | TRBJ1-6 | . | TRBV9
CASSRITEQFF | TGTGCCAGCAGTCGGATCACTGAGCAGTTCTTC | . | TRBJ2-1 | . | TRBV28
CSARGEGLSGVPYERYF | TGCAGTGCTAGAGGCGAGGGGCTGAGCGGGGTACCCTACGAGCGGTACTTC | TRBD2 | TRBJ2-5 | . | TRBV20-1
CASSQDSGTAQEYF | TGTGCCAGCAGCCAAGATAGTGGGACCGCGCAGGAGTACTTC | . | TRBJ2-5 | . | TRBV3-1
CASSLVTGQNYGCTF | TGTGCCAGCAGCTTAGTGACAGGGCAAAACTATGGCTGCACCTTC | TRBD1 | TRBJ1-2 | . | TRBV7-8
CASSRDFEETQFF | TGTGCCAGCAGCCGGGACTTTGAAGAGACCCAGTTCTTC | . | TRBJ2-1 | . | TRBV7-9
CSVGRTGERNEKLFF | TGCAGCGTTGGTAGGACAGGTGAACGGAATGAAAAACTGTTTTTT | TRBD1 | TRBJ1-4 | . | TRBV29-1
CASSGGTENTNYGYTF | TGTGCCAGCAGCGGCGGGACAGAAAATACTAACTATGGCTACACCTTC | TRBD1 | TRBJ1-2 | once | TRBV5-4
CASTNKRTHRSDEQYF | TGTGCCAGCACCAATAAGAGGACCCACAGGAGCGACGAGCAGTACTTC | . | TRBJ2-7 | . | TRBV21-1
CASSLSGYTF | TGTGCCAGCAGTCTTTCAGGCTACACCTTC | . | TRBJ1-2 | . | TRBV6-6
CSARDGSTYEQYF | TGCAGTGCTAGAGACGGCTCCACCTACGAGCAGTACTTC | . | TRBJ2-7 | few | TRBV20-1
CASSLSVRALGEQYF | TGTGCCAGCAGCTTGTCAGTACGCGCGTTGGGTGAGCAGTACTTC | . | TRBJ2-7 | once | TRBV5-6
CASSYSRFLTGGWNIQYF | TGTGCCAGCAGTTACTCGAGGTTTTTGACCGGGGGCTGGAACATTCAGTACTTC | . | TRBJ2-4 | . | TRBV6-2/TRBV6-3
CASSERRGFTTDTQYF | TGTGCCAGCAGTGAGAGGAGGGGATTCACCACAGATACGCAGTATTTT | . | TRBJ2-3 | once | TRBV25-1
CSARPGGPNEKLFF | TGCAGTGCGAGACCCGGGGGCCCTAATGAAAAACTGTTTTTT | . | TRBJ1-4 | few | TRBV20-1
CSAPTSGRKSSYNEQFF | TGCAGTGCCCCGACTAGCGGGAGGAAGAGCTCCTACAATGAGCAGTTCTTC | TRBD2 | TRBJ2-1 | few | TRBV20-1
CASSLSAGGRDEQFF | TGCGCCAGCAGCTTGTCGGCAGGGGGCCGCGATGAGCAGTTCTTC | TRBD1 | TRBJ2-1 | . | TRBV5-1
CASSREASQGFYGYTF | TGCGCCAGCAGCCGAGAAGCTAGCCAGGGTTTCTATGGCTACACCTTC | . | TRBJ1-2 | . | TRBV4-1
CSQTSGSATDTQYF | TGCAGCCAGACTAGCGGGAGTGCAACAGATACGCAGTATTTT | TRBD2 | TRBJ2-3 | many | TRBV20-1
CASSGAAETQYF | TGTGCCAGCAGCGGCGCCGCAGAGACGCAGTATTTT | . | TRBJ2-3 | once | TRBV25-1
CASSLSGSTGELFF | TGTGCCAGCAGCCTTAGCGGGTCCACCGGGGAGCTGTTTTTT | TRBD2 | TRBJ2-2 | . | TRBV27
CASSHVTSGSGVEQFF | TGTGCCAGCAGCCATGTGACTAGCGGGAGTGGTGTTGAGCAGTTCTTC | TRBD2 | TRBJ2-1 | . | TRBV12-3/TRBV12-4
CASSLSAVYREETQYF | TGTGCCAGCAGCCTCAGCGCAGTATACAGGGAAGAGACCCAGTACTTC | . | TRBJ2-5 | few | TRBV3-1
CASSVARGYNSPLHF | TGTGCCAGCAGCGTAGCCCGGGGGTATAATTCACCCCTCCACTTT | . | TRBJ1-6 | few | TRBV9
CSASTTSGSRETQYF | TGCAGTGCTAGTACTACTAGCGGGAGTCGGGAGACCCAGTACTTC | TRBD2 | TRBJ2-5 | . | TRBV20-1
CASSQDGSRGSLLPEAFF | TGTGCCAGCAGCCAAGATGGTTCCCGGGGGTCACTCTTGCCTGAAGCTTTCTTT | . | TRBJ1-1 | few | TRBV4-2
CASSEYRRSRDTQYF | TGTGCCAGCAGTGAATACAGGCGGTCTAGAGATACGCAGTATTTT | . | TRBJ2-3 | . | TRBV6-1
CASSPHATGKNEQFF | TGTGCCAGCAGCCCCCATGCGACAGGGAAGAATGAGCAGTTCTTC | TRBD1 | TRBJ2-1 | . | TRBV28
CASSNTGTGHYEQYF | TGTGCCAGCAGTAATACCGGGACAGGACACTACGAGCAGTACTTC | TRBD1 | TRBJ2-7 | . | TRBV12-3/TRBV12-4
CSVESTGLADTQYF | TGCAGCGTTGAGAGCACCGGACTGGCAGATACGCAGTATTTT | . | TRBJ2-3 | . | TRBV29-1
CASSSEEYEQYF | TGTGCCAGCAGCTCGGAGGAATACGAGCAGTACTTC | . | TRBJ2-7 | . | TRBV7-9
CASSDSAAPSTDTQYF | TGTGCCAGCAGTGACTCGGCCGCTCCTAGCACAGATACGCAGTATTTT | . | TRBJ2-3 | many | TRBV6-4
CASSQVQDRATETQYF | TGTGCCAGCAGCCAAGTCCAGGACAGGGCTACGGAGACCCAGTACTTC | TRBD1 | TRBJ2-5 | few | TRBV4-2